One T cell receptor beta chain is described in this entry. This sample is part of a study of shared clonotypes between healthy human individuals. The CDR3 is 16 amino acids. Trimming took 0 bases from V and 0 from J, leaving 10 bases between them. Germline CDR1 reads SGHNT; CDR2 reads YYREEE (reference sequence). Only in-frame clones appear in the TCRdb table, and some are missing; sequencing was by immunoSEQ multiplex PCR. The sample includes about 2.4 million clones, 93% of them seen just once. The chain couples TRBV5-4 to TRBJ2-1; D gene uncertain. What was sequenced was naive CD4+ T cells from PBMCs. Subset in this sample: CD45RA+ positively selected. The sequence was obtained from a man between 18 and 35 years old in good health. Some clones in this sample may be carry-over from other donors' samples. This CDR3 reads CASSLAGTVSYNEQFF. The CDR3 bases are TGTGCCAGCAGCTTGGCTGGAACAGTCTCCTACAATGAGCAGTTCTTC.